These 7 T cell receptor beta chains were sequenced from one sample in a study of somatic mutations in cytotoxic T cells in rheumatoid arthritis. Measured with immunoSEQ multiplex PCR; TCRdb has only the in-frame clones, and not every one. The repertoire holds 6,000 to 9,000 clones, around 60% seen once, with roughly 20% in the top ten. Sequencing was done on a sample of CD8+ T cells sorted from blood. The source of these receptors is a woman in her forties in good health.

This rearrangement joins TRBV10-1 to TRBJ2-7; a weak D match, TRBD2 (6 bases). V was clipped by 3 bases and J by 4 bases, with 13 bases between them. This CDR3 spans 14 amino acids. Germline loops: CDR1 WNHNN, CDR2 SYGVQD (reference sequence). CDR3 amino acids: CASSESGSRYEQYF. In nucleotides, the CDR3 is TGCGCCAGCAGTGAATCCGGGAGTAGGTACGAGCAGTACTTC.

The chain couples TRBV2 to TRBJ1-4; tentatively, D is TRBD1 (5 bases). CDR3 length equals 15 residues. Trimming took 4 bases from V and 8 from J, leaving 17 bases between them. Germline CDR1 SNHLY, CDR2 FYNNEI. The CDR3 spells CASSALVQGGEKLFF. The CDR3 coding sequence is TGTGCCAGCAGTGCCTTAGTTCAGGGTGGCGAAAAACTGTTTTTT.

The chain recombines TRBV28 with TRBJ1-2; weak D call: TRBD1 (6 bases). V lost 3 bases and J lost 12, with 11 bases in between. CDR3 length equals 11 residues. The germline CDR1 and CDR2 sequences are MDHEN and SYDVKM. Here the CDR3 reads CASSFAGDNTF. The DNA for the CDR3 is TGTGCCAGCAGTTTCGCAGGGGACAACACCTTC.

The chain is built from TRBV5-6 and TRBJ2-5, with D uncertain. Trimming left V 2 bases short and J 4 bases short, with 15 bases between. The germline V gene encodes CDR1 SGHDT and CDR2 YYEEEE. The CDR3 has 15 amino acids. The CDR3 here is CASSFGEFWGETQYF. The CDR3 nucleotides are TGTGCCAGCAGCTTTGGGGAATTCTGGGGAGAGACCCAGTACTTC.

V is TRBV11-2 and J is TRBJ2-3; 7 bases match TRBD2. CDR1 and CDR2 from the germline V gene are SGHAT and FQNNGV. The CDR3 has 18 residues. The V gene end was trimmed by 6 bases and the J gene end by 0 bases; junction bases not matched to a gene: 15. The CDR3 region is CASRGGIAGRASTDTQYF. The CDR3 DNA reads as TGTGCCAGCAGGGGGGGGATCGCTGGGCGGGCAAGCACAGATACGCAGTATTTT.

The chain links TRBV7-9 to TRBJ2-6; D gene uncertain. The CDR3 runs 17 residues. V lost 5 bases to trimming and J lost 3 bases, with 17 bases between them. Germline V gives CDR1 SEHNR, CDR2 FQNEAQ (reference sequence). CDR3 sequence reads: CASSPQDGALGANVLTF. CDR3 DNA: TGTGCCAGCAGCCCCCAGGACGGAGCTCTTGGGGCCAACGTCCTGACTTTC.

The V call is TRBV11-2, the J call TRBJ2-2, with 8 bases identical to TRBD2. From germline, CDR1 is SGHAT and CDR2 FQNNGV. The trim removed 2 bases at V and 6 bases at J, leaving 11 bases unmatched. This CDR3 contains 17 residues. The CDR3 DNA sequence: TGTGCCAGCAGCTTAAGCGGGGGAAATATAATCTCCGGGGAGCTGTTTTTT. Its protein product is CASSLSGGNIISGELFF.